Shown below are 17 T cell receptor beta chains from a single sample sequenced in a study of beta chain features in type 1 diabetes (dated by TCRdb to 2017 to 2018). The research as a whole found: In all four CD4+ subsets, TCRB CDR3 length was moderately but significantly shorter in type 1 diabetes patients.

No antigens are known for them. Libraries were prepared through the immunoSEQ multiplex PCR assay. The entire amount of isolated RNA was reverse transcribed using the High Capacity cDNA Reverse Transcription Kit, so the sequenced TCRB transcripts were expressed ones. TCRdb provides this immuneACCESS table in a form limited to in-frame rearrangements. Some clones are lacking; in checked studies, under half of them reflect an unresolved V gene, and why the rest are absent is not known. The sample includes about 160,000 clones, with approximately 9% observed a single time. The top ten hold more than 0.45% of the sample. Sequencing used central memory CD4+ T cells from blood. These receptors were taken from a woman under 30 with type 1 diabetes.

The chain recombines TRBV7-9 with TRBJ1-1; D uncertain. The CDR3 totals 14 residues. Between the trimmed V and J ends, which lost 0 bases and 4 bases, there was a span of 9 bases. Germline V lookup: CDR1 SEHNR, CDR2 FQNEAQ (reference sequence). The CDR3 DNA follows: TGTGCCAGCAGCTTAGCGATGGGGAGCACTGAAGCTTTCTTT. This encodes CASSLAMGSTEAFF.

This clone came up a few times. CDR3 protein: CASSLAAVGGAYGYTF. The CDR3 DNA sequence: TGTGCCAGCAGCTTAGCCGCCGTCGGGGGGGCCTATGGCTACACCTTC. V and J are TRBV11-2 and TRBJ1-2; D may be TRBD1 (6 bases). CDR1 and CDR2 from the germline V gene are SGHAT and FQNNGV. The germline V and J ends were trimmed by 1 base and 4 bases, with 16 bases remaining between them. The CDR3 is made up of 16 amino acids.

The table lists this clone with a few counts. The chain carries TRBV30 and TRBJ1-5; D unclear. This CDR3 contains 14 residues. V gave up 0 bases and J gave up 4 bases, with 10 bases separating them. Germline values: CDR1 GTSNPN, CDR2 SVGIG (reference sequence). The chain's CDR3 is CAWSVARENQPQHF. The DNA for the CDR3 is TGTGCCTGGAGTGTTGCTCGAGAGAATCAGCCCCAGCATTTT.

In DNA form, the CDR3 reads TGTGCCAGCAGCTTAAAAGCAGGGAACACTGAAGCTTTCTTT. This codes for CASSLKAGNTEAFF. The chain carries TRBV13 and TRBJ1-1, with D hard to call. CDR3 length: 14 residues. V dropped 2 bases and J dropped 1 base, with 8 bases sitting between them. In germline, CDR1 is PRHDT, CDR2 FYEKMQ (reference sequence).

The chain has TRBV7-2 and TRBJ2-1; 7 bases are shared with TRBD2. The J segment lost 2 bases and the V segment lost 3 bases, leaving 4 bases of the junction unmatched. The CDR3 has 15 amino acids. Per the germline V gene, CDR1 is SGHTA and CDR2 is FQGNSA. Written as DNA, the CDR3 is TGTGCCAGCAGCTTCGTCGGGGGGACCTACAATGAGCAGTTCTTC. Its translation: CASSFVGGTYNEQFF.

The chain is built from TRBV5-4 and TRBJ1-1; possible D gene TRBD1, 6 bases. CDR1 and CDR2 (germline): SGHNT, YYREEE (reference sequence). Trimming took off 4 bases at V and 3 bases at J, with 19 bases between the two ends. The CDR3 sequence is 16 residues long. The CDR3 loop is CASSGGAGSLDTEAFF. CDR3 in DNA: TGTGCCAGCAGCGGGGGGGCAGGGTCTCTGGACACTGAAGCTTTCTTT.

This clone has a handful of counts. The chain combines TRBV7-2 with TRBJ1-6, with D possibly matching TRBD1 (6 bases). This CDR3 is built from 15 residues. Between the trimmed V and J ends, which lost 6 bases and 7 bases, there was a span of 16 bases. From germline, CDR1 is SGHTA and CDR2 FQGNSA. CDR3 coding DNA: TGTGCCAGCAGGCCCCCCGGACAGTTGAATTCACCCCTCCACTTT. Amino acids: CASRPPGQLNSPLHF.

The chain has TRBV5-1 and TRBJ1-2; 7 positions match TRBD1. This CDR3 comprises 14 residues. V was clipped by 0 bases and J by 4 bases; unmatched bases: 3. The V gene's germline CDR1 is SGHRS and CDR2 YFSETQ. The CDR3 sequence: CASSLGQGIYGYTF. The DNA for the CDR3 is TGCGCCAGCAGCTTGGGACAGGGAATCTATGGCTACACCTTC.

CDR3 nucleotides: TGTGCCAGCAGTTACGGGGGCGAGGGCTACACCTTC. This translates into CASSYGGEGYTF. V is TRBV6-5 and J is TRBJ1-2; D might be TRBD1 (6 bases). CDR3 size: 12 residues. With 2 bases removed from V and 8 bases from J, the gap between germline ends came to 9 bases. CDR1 and CDR2 from the germline V gene are MNHEY and SVGAGI.

The chain combines TRBV7-2 with TRBJ1-6; 7 bases line up with TRBD1. Trimming took 4 bases from V and 7 from J; bases not matched to a gene: 7. CDR1 SGHTA and CDR2 FQGNSA come from the germline V gene. CDR3 length equals 15 residues. DNA of the CDR3: TGTGCCAGCAGCTGGAGGGGGCAGGCAAATTCACCCCTCCACTTT. Its translation: CASSWRGQANSPLHF.

This clone was recorded a few times. The chain recombines TRBV6-5 with TRBJ2-7; 10 bases map to TRBD2. This CDR3 has 15 residues. V shed 8 bases and J 2 bases; nucleotides not matched to a gene: 9. Germline CDR1 is MNHEY and CDR2 is SVGAGI. The CDR3 DNA reads as TGTGCCAGCGGACTGAGCGGGAGGGCGGCCTACGAGCAGTACTTC. Translated, it gives CASGLSGRAAYEQYF.

In this sample, this clone turned up a few times. This rearrangement joins TRBV29-1 to TRBJ2-5, with D perhaps matching TRBD2 (5 bases). V lost 5 bases to trimming and J lost 3 bases, with 13 bases between them. Germline V gene lookup returns CDR1 SQVTM and CDR2 ANQGSEA. This CDR3 region has 13 residues. CDR3 sequence reads: CSVWLNGKETQYF. The CDR3, as DNA: TGCAGCGTTTGGTTGAACGGGAAAGAGACCCAGTACTTC.

In its sample, this clone was seen a few times. The chain couples TRBV19 to TRBJ2-7; a possible D gene is TRBD2 (6 bases). CDR1 and CDR2 (germline): LNHDA, SQIVND (reference sequence). The CDR3 covers 16 residues. The V end lost 3 bases, the J end lost 2 bases, and 17 bases lay between the germline ends. Written as DNA, the CDR3 is TGTGCCAGTAGTATCGTCATGCCAGGGAGGACCTACGAGCAGTACTTC. It is translated as CASSIVMPGRTYEQYF.

This chain uses TRBV7-2 with TRBJ2-1; D may be TRBD1 (6 bases). In germline, CDR1 is SGHTA, CDR2 FQGNSA. The V and J ends lost 5 bases and 9 bases respectively, with 17 bases between them. This CDR3 spans 14 amino acids. CDR3 DNA: TGTGCCAGCAGCGACCACAGTATGGGGGCTGAGCAGTTCTTC. Encoded protein: CASSDHSMGAEQFF.

The CDR3 DNA reads TGCGCCAGCAGCTTGGACCTAGCGGGAGGAAATACGCAGTATTTT. This translates into CASSLDLAGGNTQYF. The chain recombines TRBV5-1 with TRBJ2-3; 11 nucleotides line up with TRBD2. The J segment lost 7 bases and the V segment lost 0 bases, leaving 4 bases of the junction unmatched. The germline gives CDR1 SGHRS, CDR2 YFSETQ. This CDR3 is 15 amino acids long.

This clone was recorded a few times. The rearrangement links TRBV6-5 to TRBJ1-2, with 8 bases matching TRBD1. The CDR3 covers 13 residues. V dropped 5 bases and J dropped 9; count of bases not matched to a gene: 8. CDR1 is MNHEY, CDR2 SVGAGI, per germline. The DNA for the CDR3 is TGTGCCAGCAGTCCCACCCGGGACAGGAGCTACACCTTC. Encoded protein: CASSPTRDRSYTF.

This clone appeared a few times. The V gene is TRBV7-2, the J gene TRBJ2-7; 10 positions agree with TRBD2. Looked up from germline, CDR1 is SGHTA and CDR2 is FQGNSA. V lost 4 bases and J lost 2; bases outside the gene matches: 5. CDR3 size: 15 residues. CDR3 protein: CASSSWTSGAYEQYF. The CDR3 DNA follows: TGTGCCAGCAGCTCGTGGACTAGCGGAGCCTACGAGCAGTACTTC.